The 8 T cell receptor beta chains below were found in one sample sequenced in a study of OX40 agonist ivuxolimab in advanced cancers. The assay was immunoSEQ multiplex PCR, and TCRdb's table has in-frame clones only and misses some. Of 60,000 or so clones listed, more than 75% are singletons. The sample was CD4+ or CD8+ T cells sorted from blood, taken in a trial of the OX40 agonist ivuxolimab. These receptors came from an adult with an advanced solid tumor such as melanoma, head and neck, liver or kidney cancer.

A single count supports this clone. The chain is built from TRBV7-2 and TRBJ2-5, with D tentatively TRBD1 or TRBD2 (6 bases each). The CDR3 is made up of 16 amino acids. Germline V lookup: CDR1 SGHTA, CDR2 FQGNSA. Trimming left V 5 bases short and J 4 bases short, with 20 bases between. In DNA form, the CDR3 reads TGTGCCAGCAGCCCGTTAGGACGGGGGCGTGGAGAGACCCAGTACTTC. It codes for CASSPLGRGRGETQYF.

In its sample, this clone was seen once. The J gene is TRBJ1-1, the V gene TRBV10-3, with a tentative D call TRBD1 (6 bases). V was trimmed by 4 bases and J by 1 base, leaving 7 bases between them. Per germline, CDR1 ENHRY and CDR2 SYGVKD. The CDR3 length is 13 residues. CDR3: CAISGQANTEAFF. In DNA form, the CDR3 reads TGTGCCATCAGTGGACAGGCGAACACTGAAGCTTTCTTT.

The chain joins TRBV7-9 to TRBJ2-7; D ambiguous. The germline V and J ends were trimmed by 3 bases and 1 base, with 10 bases remaining between them. The CDR3 sequence is 14 residues long. Germline V lookup: CDR1 SEHNR, CDR2 FQNEAQ (reference sequence). The CDR3 region has the DNA TGTGCCAGCAGCTTCGGTCGCGGTTCCTACGAGCAGTACTTC. Protein: CASSFGRGSYEQYF. The full variable domain, rest sourced from reference TRBV7-9 and TRBJ2-7, is DTGVSQNPRHKITKRGQNVTFRCDPISEHNRLYWYRQTLGQGPEFLTYFQNEAQLEKSRLLSDRFSAERPKGSFSTLEIQRTEQGDSAMYLCASSFGRGSYEQYFGPGTRLTVT.

This rearrangement joins TRBV2 to TRBJ1-4; D gene ambiguous. The CDR3 contains 14 residues. V was clipped by 4 bases and J by 8 bases, with 14 bases between them. CDR1 SNHLY and CDR2 FYNNEI come from the germline V gene. The CDR3 loop reads CASSVLPREEKLFF. As DNA, the CDR3 is TGTGCCAGCAGTGTTTTACCCCGGGAGGAAAAACTGTTTTTT.

The V gene is TRBV2, the J gene TRBJ1-2; D is ambiguous. Germline CDR1 SNHLY, CDR2 FYNNEI. This CDR3 comprises 13 residues. The germline V and J ends were trimmed by 3 bases and 8 bases, with 13 bases remaining between them. The CDR3 region is CASSETSVEGYTF. The DNA of the CDR3 is TGTGCCAGCAGTGAGACGAGTGTTGAAGGCTACACCTTC. Full variable domain (remainder filled in from reference TRBV2 and TRBJ1-2): EPEVTQTPSHQVTQMGQEVILRCVPISNHLYFYWYRQILGQKVEFLVSFYNNEISEKSEIFDDQFSVERPDGSNFTLKIRSTKLEDSAMYFCASSETSVEGYTFGSGTRLTVV.

The V and J genes are TRBV9 and TRBJ2-1; D might be TRBD2 (6 bases). Germline V gene data show CDR1 as SGDLS and CDR2 as YYNGEE. V was cut by 0 bases and J by 0 bases, with 13 bases left in between. This CDR3 has 17 amino acids. CDR3 DNA: TGTGCCAGCAGCGTAGGAATGGCGGGAAGCTCCTACAATGAGCAGTTCTTC. Residues: CASSVGMAGSSYNEQFF.

This clone was detected once. For the CDR3, the DNA is TGTGCCAGCAGTGAAGGGACAGCCCTTAGCAATCAGCCCCAGCATTTT. Translation: CASSEGTALSNQPQHF. The chain couples TRBV2 to TRBJ1-5; D is perhaps TRBD1 (6 bases). The V and J ends lost 1 base and 0 bases respectively, with 10 bases between them. Germline V gene data show CDR1 as SNHLY and CDR2 as FYNNEI. The CDR3 spans 16 residues.

V usage is TRBV10-1 and J usage is TRBJ2-2; tentatively, D is TRBD1 (6 bases). The germline V gene has CDR1 WNHNN and CDR2 SYGVQD (reference sequence). The germline V and J ends were trimmed by 7 bases and 0 bases, with 12 bases remaining between them. CDR3 length: 15 amino acids. CDR3 nucleotide sequence: TGCGCCAGCACAGGGGACAACGCGAACACCGGGGAGCTGTTTTTT. This translates into CASTGDNANTGELFF.